Below, 18 T cell receptor beta chains from the same sample are listed, as sequenced in a study of T cell repertoires in cytomegalovirus infection. TCRdb reprocessed the reads with MiXCR, giving one entry per CDR3 protein. The sample yields about 320,000 distinct CDR3 sequences, more than 8% seen once. Sequencing was done on a sample of PBMCs. The receptors stem from a human donor in good health (CMV status not recorded). Some clones in this sample may be carry-over from other donors' samples.

This chain links TRBV4-3 with TRBJ2-1; the match to TRBD1 covers 9 bases. The germline V gene encodes CDR1 LGHNA and CDR2 YSLEER. Trimming removed 2 bases from V and 8 bases from J; junction bases left unmatched: 7. The CDR3 has 15 residues. The CDR3 loop is CASSQPGTGRYEQFF. The CDR3 bases are TGCGCCAGCAGCCAACCCGGGACAGGGAGGTATGAGCAGTTCTTC.

This clonotype was recorded a few times. The rearrangement links TRBV24-1 to TRBJ2-7; 10 bases line up with TRBD2. Looked up from germline, CDR1 is KGHDR and CDR2 is SFDVKD. The CDR3 length is 16 residues. V was pared by 9 bases and J by 5 bases, with 15 bases of the junction left unmatched. This chain's CDR3 is CATSSSNLAGENEQYF. CDR3 nucleotide sequence: TGTGCCACCTCGTCCTCTAATCTAGCGGGAGAGAACGAGCAGTACTTC.

This clonotype was seen more than once but under ten times. This chain's CDR3 is CASSLMGRLAGVPGELFF. The DNA of the CDR3 is TGTGCCAGCAGCTTAATGGGGCGACTAGCGGGAGTACCCGGGGAGCTGTTTTTT. This chain joins TRBV11-2 and TRBJ2-2; 12 positions match TRBD2. V lost 2 bases to trimming and J lost 6 bases; unmatched junction nucleotides: 10. Germline V lookup: CDR1 SGHAT, CDR2 FQNNGV. The CDR3 consists of 18 residues.

Ten or more counts support this clonotype. This chain connects TRBV19 to TRBJ2-1; D is perhaps TRBD1 or TRBD2 (5 bases each). Germline V gene lookup returns CDR1 LNHDA and CDR2 SQIVND (reference sequence). The V end was cut by 1 base, the J end by 6 bases, with 16 bases between. The CDR3 is made up of 16 amino acids. The CDR3 region has the DNA TGTGCCAGTAGTATAGGGCAACGAGGGGTGACCAATGAGCAGTTCTTC. Protein product: CASSIGQRGVTNEQFF.

This clonotype showed up just a few times. The chain combines TRBV12-3 or TRBV12-4 with TRBJ1-2; a weak D match, TRBD1 (6 bases). The CDR3 totals 14 residues. Trimming pared 7 bases from V and 7 bases from J, leaving 19 bases between. CDR3 nucleotide sequence: TGTGCCAGCACCCTGGGGGGGGGCCCCGGTGGCTACACCTTC. Protein: CASTLGGGPGGYTF.

This clonotype was detected ten times or more. The chain carries TRBV7-2 and TRBJ2-1; 10 nucleotides agree with TRBD1. V shed 5 bases and J 7 bases; nucleotides not matched to a gene: 5. The CDR3 is made up of 14 amino acids. In germline, CDR1 is SGHTA, CDR2 FQGNSA. CDR3 in amino acids: CASSLDRGGNEQFF. CDR3 sequence (DNA): TGTGCCAGCAGCCTGGACAGGGGGGGAAATGAGCAGTTCTTC.

This clonotype appeared a few times. The chain links TRBV7-2 to TRBJ2-1; tentatively, D is TRBD2 (6 bases). This CDR3 spans 16 amino acids. Looked up from germline, CDR1 is SGHTA and CDR2 is FQGNSA. V was cut by 2 bases and J by 2 bases, with 13 bases left in between. In DNA, the CDR3 is TGTGCCAGCAGCTTAAACGGCGGGGCACCCTACAATGAGCAGTTCTTC. It is translated as CASSLNGGAPYNEQFF.

In its sample, this clonotype was seen a few times. The chain's CDR3 is CSARDPWTSGSYEQYF. In DNA, the CDR3 is TGCAGTGCTAGAGACCCCTGGACTAGCGGGAGTTACGAGCAGTACTTC. The chain combines TRBV20-1 with TRBJ2-7, with 13 bases aligning to TRBD2. V trimming: 0 bases; J trimming: 4 bases; junction bases outside the gene matches: 6. From germline, CDR1 is DFQATT and CDR2 SNEGSKA (reference sequence). This CDR3 has 16 amino acids.

The rearrangement joins TRBV11-2 to TRBJ1-1, with D perhaps matching TRBD1 (6 bases). The V and J ends lost 6 bases and 3 bases respectively, with 14 bases between them. Germline V gene data show CDR1 as SGHAT and CDR2 as FQNNGV. The CDR3 totals 14 residues. CDR3 bases: TGTGCCAGCAGTATCAGGGGAGGAGACACTGAAGCTTTCTTT. Its protein product is CASSIRGGDTEAFF.

The table lists this clonotype with many counts. The V gene is TRBV5-5, the J gene TRBJ2-1; no reliable D call. Trimming pared 0 bases from V and 2 bases from J, leaving 9 bases between. Germline V lookup: CDR1 SGHKS, CDR2 YYEKEE (reference sequence). The CDR3 sequence is 15 residues long. CDR3 loop: CASSLDTQAYNEQFF. The CDR3 nucleotides are TGTGCCAGCAGCTTGGATACACAAGCCTACAATGAGCAGTTCTTC.

This sequence joins TRBV27 and TRBJ1-6; weak D call: TRBD1 (5 bases). CDR1 and CDR2 from the germline V gene are MNHEY and SMNVEV (reference sequence). This CDR3 region has 16 residues. Trimming removed 2 bases from V and 0 bases from J, with 8 bases in between. CDR3 DNA: TGTGCCAGCAGTTTACGGGGGAGCTCCTATAATTCACCCCTCCACTTT. Translation: CASSLRGSSYNSPLHF.

This clonotype was seen repeatedly, ten times or more. The chain combines TRBV12-3 or TRBV12-4 with TRBJ2-3; D is uncertain. The V end lost 5 bases, the J end lost 2 bases, and 17 bases lay between the germline ends. The CDR3 covers 16 residues. The CDR3 is CASSLLGQIDTDTQYF. CDR3 nucleotide sequence: TGTGCCAGCAGTCTCCTCGGGCAAATCGACACAGATACGCAGTATTTT.

The sample holds many counts of this clonotype. The J gene is TRBJ1-1, the V gene TRBV7-2; D is unclear. Germline CDR1 is SGHTA and CDR2 is FQGNSA. The CDR3 is 19 residues long. The V end was cut by 6 bases, the J end by 0 bases, with 26 bases between. As DNA, the CDR3 is TGTGCCAGCAGTCCCCTCGTGGCATCGCGAACCCTCCTGAACACTGAAGCTTTCTTT. Protein sequence: CASSPLVASRTLLNTEAFF.

In this sample, this clonotype turned up many times. This chain joins TRBV7-3 and TRBJ2-2; D is tentatively TRBD1 or TRBD2 (5 bases each). V gave up 1 base and J gave up 6 bases, with 6 bases separating them. This CDR3 spans 13 amino acids. Germline V gene data show CDR1 as SGHTA and CDR2 as FQGTGA. The CDR3 coding sequence is TGTGCCAGCAGCTTAATGGGGGCCGGGGAGCTGTTTTTT. Residues: CASSLMGAGELFF.

Turning to this clonotype: No DNA is shown, since the ends of the CDR3 on it are uncertain; the CDR3 is the one TCRdb lists. This sequence joins TRBV7-2 and TRBJ2-1; TRBD1, the D gene given by the table, was not confirmed from the DNA. Per germline, CDR1 SGHTA and CDR2 FQGNSA. The CDR3 is 15 residues long, counting both termini. The CDR3 protein is CATLLSGPGFGEQFF.

This clonotype was observed a few times. The V call is TRBV6-1, the J call TRBJ2-7; possibly TRBD2 for D (6 bases). CDR3 length equals 13 residues. Germline V gives CDR1 MNHNS, CDR2 SASEGT. V was cut by 6 bases and J by 4 bases, with 13 bases left in between. CDR3 amino acids: CASSHSGLYEQYF. CDR3 DNA sequence: TGTGCCAGCAGCCATTCGGGACTGTACGAGCAGTACTTC.

This clonotype occurred many times. The chain employs TRBV7-6 and TRBJ2-7, with 10 bases matching TRBD1. The V gene end was trimmed by 6 bases and the J gene end by 0 bases; junction bases not matched to a gene: 2. The V gene's germline CDR1 is SGHVS and CDR2 FNYEAQ. The CDR3 spans 14 residues. The CDR3 nucleotides are TGTGCCAGCAGTCGGACAGGGGGCTCCTACGAGCAGTACTTC. Protein: CASSRTGGSYEQYF.

The V call is TRBV7-9, the J call TRBJ1-6; D not resolved. Looked up from germline, CDR1 is SEHNR and CDR2 is FQNEAQ (reference sequence). V was shortened by 6 bases and J by 6 bases, with 12 bases between the two germline ends. The CDR3 is made up of 14 amino acids. CDR3: CASRDTPSNSPLHF. The CDR3 DNA reads TGTGCCAGCAGAGATACGCCGTCTAATTCACCCCTCCACTTT.